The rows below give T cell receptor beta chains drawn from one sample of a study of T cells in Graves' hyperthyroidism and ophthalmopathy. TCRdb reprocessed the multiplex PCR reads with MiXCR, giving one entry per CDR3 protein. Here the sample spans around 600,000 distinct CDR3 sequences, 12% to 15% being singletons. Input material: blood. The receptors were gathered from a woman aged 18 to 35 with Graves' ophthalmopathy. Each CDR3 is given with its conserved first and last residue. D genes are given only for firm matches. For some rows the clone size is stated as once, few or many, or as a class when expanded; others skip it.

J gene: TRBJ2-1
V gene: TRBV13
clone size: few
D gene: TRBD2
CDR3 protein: CASSLERLAGGHNEQFF
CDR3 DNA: TGTGCCAGCAGCTTAGAGCGCTTAGCGGGAGGCCACAATGAGCAGTTCTTC

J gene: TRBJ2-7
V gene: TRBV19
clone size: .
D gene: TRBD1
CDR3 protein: CASSILTGAPYEQYF
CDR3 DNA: TGTGCCAGTAGCATTCTAACAGGGGCCCCCTACGAGCAGTACTTC

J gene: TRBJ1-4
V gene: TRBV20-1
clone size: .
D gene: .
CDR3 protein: CSLLGGDGTNEKLFF
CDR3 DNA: TGCAGTCTATTGGGGGGCGATGGAACTAATGAAAAACTGTTTTTT

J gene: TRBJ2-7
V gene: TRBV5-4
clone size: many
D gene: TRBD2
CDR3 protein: CASSPRLAGSYEQYF
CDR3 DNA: TGTGCCAGCAGTCCACGACTAGCAGGCTCCTACGAGCAGTACTTC

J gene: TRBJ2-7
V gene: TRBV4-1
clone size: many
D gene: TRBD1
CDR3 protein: CASSRSNRGDEQYF
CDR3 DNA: TGCGCCAGCAGCAGATCTAACAGGGGCGACGAGCAGTACTTC

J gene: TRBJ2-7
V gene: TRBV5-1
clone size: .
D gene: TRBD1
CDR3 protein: CASSNSGQGARDEQYF
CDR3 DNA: TGCGCCAGCAGCAACTCGGGACAGGGGGCGCGGGACGAGCAGTACTTC

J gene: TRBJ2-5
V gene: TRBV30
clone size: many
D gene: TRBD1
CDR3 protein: CAWSRGLETQYF
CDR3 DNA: TGTGCCTGGAGCAGGGGGCTCGAGACCCAGTACTTC

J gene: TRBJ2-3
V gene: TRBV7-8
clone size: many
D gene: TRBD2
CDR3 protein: CASMEREWADTQYF
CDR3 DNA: TGTGCCAGCATGGAGCGGGAGTGGGCAGATACGCAGTATTTT

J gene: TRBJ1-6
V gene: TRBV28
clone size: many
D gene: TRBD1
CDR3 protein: CASCDRELVLNSPLHF
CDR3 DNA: TGTGCCAGCTGTGACAGGGAGTTGGTATTGAATTCACCCCTCCACTTT

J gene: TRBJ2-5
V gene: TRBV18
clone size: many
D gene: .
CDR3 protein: CASSPPDGQETQYF
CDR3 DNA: TGTGCCAGCTCACCACCGGACGGGCAAGAGACCCAGTACTTC

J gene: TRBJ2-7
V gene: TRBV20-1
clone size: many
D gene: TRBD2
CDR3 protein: CSARGTSGRYEQYF
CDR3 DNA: TGCAGTGCTAGAGGGACTAGCGGGAGATACGAGCAGTACTTC

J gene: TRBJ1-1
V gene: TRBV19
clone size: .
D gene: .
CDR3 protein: CASSIPPPGGDTEAFF
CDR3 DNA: TGTGCCAGTAGTATACCCCCCCCCGGGGGTGACACTGAAGCTTTCTTT

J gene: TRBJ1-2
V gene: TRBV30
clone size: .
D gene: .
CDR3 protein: CAWSLWVGGYTF
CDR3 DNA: TGTGCCTGGAGCCTATGGGTGGGGGGCTACACCTTC

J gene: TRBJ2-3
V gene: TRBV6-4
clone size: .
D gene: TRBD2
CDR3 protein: CASSYSGTSGKGDTQYF
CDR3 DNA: TGTGCCAGCAGTTACTCCGGGACTAGCGGGAAAGGGGATACGCAGTATTTT

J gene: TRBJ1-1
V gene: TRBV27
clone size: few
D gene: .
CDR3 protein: CASSLSGPATEAFF
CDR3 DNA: TGTGCCAGCAGTTTATCTGGCCCGGCCACTGAAGCTTTCTTT

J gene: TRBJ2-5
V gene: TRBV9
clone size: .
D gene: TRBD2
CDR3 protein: CASTRGVAGDRETQYF
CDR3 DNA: TGTGCCAGCACTCGAGGGGTAGCGGGAGATAGGGAGACCCAGTACTTC

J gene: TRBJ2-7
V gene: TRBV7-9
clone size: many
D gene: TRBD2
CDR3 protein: CASSTGTSPHYEQYF
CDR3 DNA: TGTGCCAGCAGCACCGGGACTAGCCCACACTACGAGCAGTACTTC

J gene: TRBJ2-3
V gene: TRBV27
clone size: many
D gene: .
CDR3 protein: CASTPAGAGDTDTQYF
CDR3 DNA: TGTGCCAGCACCCCAGCAGGGGCCGGGGACACAGATACGCAGTATTTT

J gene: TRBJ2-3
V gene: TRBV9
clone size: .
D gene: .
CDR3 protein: CASSPEGPGHPPDTQYF
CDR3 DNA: TGTGCCAGCAGCCCCGAGGGCCCCGGTCACCCGCCAGATACGCAGTATTTT

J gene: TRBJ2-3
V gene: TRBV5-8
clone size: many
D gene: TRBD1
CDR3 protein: CASSFPGQRYTDTQYF
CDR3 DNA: TGTGCCAGCAGCTTCCCGGGACAGAGGTACACAGATACGCAGTATTTT

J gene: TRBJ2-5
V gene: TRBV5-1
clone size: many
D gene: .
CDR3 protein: CASSLGRTQETQYF
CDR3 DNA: TGTGCCAGCAGCTTGGGCAGGACACAAGAGACCCAGTACTTC

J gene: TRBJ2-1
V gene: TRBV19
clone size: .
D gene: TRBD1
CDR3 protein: CASSGQGFREQFF
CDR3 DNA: TGTGCCAGTAGTGGACAGGGTTTCCGTGAGCAGTTCTTC

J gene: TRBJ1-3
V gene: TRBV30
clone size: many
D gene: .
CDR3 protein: CAWSALSGNTIYF
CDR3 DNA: TGTGCCTGGAGTGCCCTTTCTGGAAACACCATATATTTT

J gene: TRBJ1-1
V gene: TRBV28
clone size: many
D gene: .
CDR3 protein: CASSLSERTVGDTEAFF
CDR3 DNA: TGTGCCAGCAGCCTCTCGGAGCGGACCGTTGGTGACACTGAAGCTTTCTTT

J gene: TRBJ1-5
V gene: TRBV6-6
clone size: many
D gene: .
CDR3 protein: CASSYIVSNQPQHF
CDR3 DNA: TGTGCCAGCAGTTACATCGTCAGCAATCAGCCCCAGCATTTT

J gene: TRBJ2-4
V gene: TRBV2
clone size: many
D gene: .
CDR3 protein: CASRKQGIIAGLAKNIQYF
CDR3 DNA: TGTGCCAGCAGGAAACAGGGGATTATAGCGGGCCTAGCCAAAAACATTCAGTACTTC

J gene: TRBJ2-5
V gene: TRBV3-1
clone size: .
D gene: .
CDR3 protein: CAGSHIPLTGRGETQYF
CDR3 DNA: TGTGCCGGCAGCCACATCCCCCTAACGGGGCGAGGGGAGACCCAGTACTTC

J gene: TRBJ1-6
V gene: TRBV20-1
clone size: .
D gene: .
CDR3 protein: CSARGSGVGNNSPLHF
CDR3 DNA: TGCAGTGCTAGAGGTTCGGGGGTGGGAAATAATTCACCCCTCCACTTT

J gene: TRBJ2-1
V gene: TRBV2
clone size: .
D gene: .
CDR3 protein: CANKSGRGLNYDEQFF
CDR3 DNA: TGTGCCAACAAATCTGGACGTGGCCTAAATTACGATGAGCAGTTCTTC

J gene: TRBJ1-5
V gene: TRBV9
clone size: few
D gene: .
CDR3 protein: CARGPPSNQPQHF
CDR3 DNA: TGTGCCAGAGGGCCGCCAAGCAATCAGCCCCAGCATTTT

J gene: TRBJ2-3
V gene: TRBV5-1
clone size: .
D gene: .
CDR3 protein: CASSLAGDSQYF
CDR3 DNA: TGCGCCAGCAGCTTGGCTGGTGATTCGCAGTATTTT

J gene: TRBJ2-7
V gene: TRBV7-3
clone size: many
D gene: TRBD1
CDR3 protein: CASSPTPGQGAAEQYF
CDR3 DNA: TGTGCCAGCAGCCCTACGCCGGGACAGGGGGCCGCCGAGCAGTACTTC

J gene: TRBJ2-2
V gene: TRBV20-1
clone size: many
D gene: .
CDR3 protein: CSARKGSTDTGELFF
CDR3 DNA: TGCAGTGCTCGAAAAGGGTCGACGGACACCGGGGAGCTGTTTTTT

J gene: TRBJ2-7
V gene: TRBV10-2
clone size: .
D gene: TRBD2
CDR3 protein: CASIGAGVIREQYF
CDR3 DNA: TGCGCCAGCATTGGAGCGGGAGTAATAAGGGAGCAGTACTTC

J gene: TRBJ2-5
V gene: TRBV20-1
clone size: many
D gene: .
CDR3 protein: CSAREGRELGETQYF
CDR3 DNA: TGCAGTGCTAGAGAGGGTCGGGAGCTTGGGGAGACCCAGTACTTC

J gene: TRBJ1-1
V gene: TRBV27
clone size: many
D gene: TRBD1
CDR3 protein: CASSPTSRQGLNTEAFF
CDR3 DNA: TGTGCCAGCAGTCCGACCTCCCGACAGGGGTTGAACACTGAAGCTTTCTTT

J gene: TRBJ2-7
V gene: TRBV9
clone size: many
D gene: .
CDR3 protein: CASSARSGSLYEQYF
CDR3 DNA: TGTGCCAGCAGCGCCCGCTCAGGCAGCCTTTACGAGCAGTACTTC

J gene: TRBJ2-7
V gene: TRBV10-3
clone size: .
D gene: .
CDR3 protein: CAISGNRHYEQYF
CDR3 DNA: TGTGCCATCAGTGGTAACAGGCACTACGAGCAGTACTTC

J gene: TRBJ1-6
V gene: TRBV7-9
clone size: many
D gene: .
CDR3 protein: CASSQRQSYNSPLHF
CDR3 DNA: TGTGCCAGCAGCCAGAGACAGTCCTATAATTCACCCCTCCACTTT

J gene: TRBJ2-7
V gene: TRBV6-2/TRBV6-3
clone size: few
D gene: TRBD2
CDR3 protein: CASSFPWTSARLLREQYF
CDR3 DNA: TGTGCCAGCAGTTTCCCCTGGACTAGCGCGAGACTGCTTCGCGAGCAGTACTTC

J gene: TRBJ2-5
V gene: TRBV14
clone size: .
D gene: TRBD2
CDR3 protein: CASSQLAGTETQYF
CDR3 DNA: TGTGCCAGCAGCCAGTTAGCGGGAACGGAGACCCAGTACTTC

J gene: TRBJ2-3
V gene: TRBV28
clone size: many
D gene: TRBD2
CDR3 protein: CASSPFPGRSGSPTDTQYF
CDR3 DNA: TGTGCCAGCAGTCCCTTCCCTGGTAGGAGCGGGAGTCCGACAGATACGCAGTATTTT

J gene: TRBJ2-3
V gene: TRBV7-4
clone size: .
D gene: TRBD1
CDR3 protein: CASSSDRAPDTQYF
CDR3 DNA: TGTGCCAGCAGCTCGGACAGGGCACCAGATACGCAGTATTTT

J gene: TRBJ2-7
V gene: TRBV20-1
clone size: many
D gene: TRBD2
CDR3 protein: CSASGASGSIYEQYF
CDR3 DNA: TGCAGTGCTAGCGGGGCTAGCGGGAGTATCTACGAGCAGTACTTC

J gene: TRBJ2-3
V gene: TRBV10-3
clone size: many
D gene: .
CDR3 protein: CAIKGPGLRTDTQYF
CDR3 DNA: TGTGCCATCAAGGGTCCCGGGTTACGCACAGATACGCAGTATTTT

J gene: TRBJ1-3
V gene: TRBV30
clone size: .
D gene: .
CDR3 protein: CAWSSDSGNTIYF
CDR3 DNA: TGTGCCTGGAGTTCAGACTCTGGAAACACCATATATTTT

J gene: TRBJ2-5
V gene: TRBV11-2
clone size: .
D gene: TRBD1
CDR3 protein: CASSLSGTAVWETQYF
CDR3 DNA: TGTGCCAGCAGCCTGTCAGGGACAGCGGTGTGGGAGACCCAGTACTTC

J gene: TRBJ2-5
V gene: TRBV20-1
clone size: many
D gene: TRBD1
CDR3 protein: CSARRDRGEETQYF
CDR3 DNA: TGCAGTGCTAGACGGGACAGGGGGGAAGAGACCCAGTACTTC